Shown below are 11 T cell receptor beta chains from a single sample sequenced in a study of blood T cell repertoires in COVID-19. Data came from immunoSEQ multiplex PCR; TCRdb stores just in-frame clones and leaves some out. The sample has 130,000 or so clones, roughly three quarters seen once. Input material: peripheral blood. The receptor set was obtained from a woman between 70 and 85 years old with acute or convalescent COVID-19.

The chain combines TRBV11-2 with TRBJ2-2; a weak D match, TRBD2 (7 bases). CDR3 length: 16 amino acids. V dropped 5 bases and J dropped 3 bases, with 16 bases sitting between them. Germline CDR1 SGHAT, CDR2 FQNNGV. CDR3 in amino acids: CASSPIRGAHTGELFF. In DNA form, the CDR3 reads TGTGCCAGCAGCCCTATCCGGGGGGCCCACACCGGGGAGCTGTTTTTT.

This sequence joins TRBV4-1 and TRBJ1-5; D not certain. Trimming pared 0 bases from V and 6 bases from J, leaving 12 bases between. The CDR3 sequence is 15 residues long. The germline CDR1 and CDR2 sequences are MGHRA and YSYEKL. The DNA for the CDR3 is TGCGCCAGCAGCCAAGATTTGGAGGTTGGTCAGCCCCAGCATTTT. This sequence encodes CASSQDLEVGQPQHF.

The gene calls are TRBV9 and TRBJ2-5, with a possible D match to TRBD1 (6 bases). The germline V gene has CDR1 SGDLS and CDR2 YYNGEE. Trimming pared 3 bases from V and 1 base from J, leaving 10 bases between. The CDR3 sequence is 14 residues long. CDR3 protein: CASSAGQFQETQYF. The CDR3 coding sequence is TGTGCCAGCAGCGCCGGACAGTTCCAAGAGACCCAGTACTTC.

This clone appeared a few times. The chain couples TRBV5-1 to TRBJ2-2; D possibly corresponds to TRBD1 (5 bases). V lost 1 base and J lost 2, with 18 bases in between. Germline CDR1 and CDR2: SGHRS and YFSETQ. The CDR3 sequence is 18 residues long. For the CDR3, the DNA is TGCGCCAGCAGCTTGTTCCCAGGGAAAACTACTAACACCGGGGAGCTGTTTTTT. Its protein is CASSLFPGKTTNTGELFF.

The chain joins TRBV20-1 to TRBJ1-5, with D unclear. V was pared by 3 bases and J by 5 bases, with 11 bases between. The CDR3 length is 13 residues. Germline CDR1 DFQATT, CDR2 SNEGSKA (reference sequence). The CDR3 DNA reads TGCAGTGCTAGTGAAATAGAATATCAGCCCCAGCATTTT. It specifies CSASEIEYQPQHF.

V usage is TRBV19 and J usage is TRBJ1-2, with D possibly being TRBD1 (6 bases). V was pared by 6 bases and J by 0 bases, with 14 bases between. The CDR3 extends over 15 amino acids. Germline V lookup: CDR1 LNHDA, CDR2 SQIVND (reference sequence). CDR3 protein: CASRNEQGANYGYTF. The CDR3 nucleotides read TGTGCCAGTAGGAACGAACAGGGAGCTAACTATGGCTACACCTTC. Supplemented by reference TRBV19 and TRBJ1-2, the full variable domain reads DGGITQSPKYLFRKEGQNVTLSCEQNLNHDAMYWYRQDPGQGLRLIYYSQIVNDFQKGDIAEGYSVSREKKESFPLTVTSAQKNPTAFYLCASRNEQGANYGYTFGSGTRLTVV.

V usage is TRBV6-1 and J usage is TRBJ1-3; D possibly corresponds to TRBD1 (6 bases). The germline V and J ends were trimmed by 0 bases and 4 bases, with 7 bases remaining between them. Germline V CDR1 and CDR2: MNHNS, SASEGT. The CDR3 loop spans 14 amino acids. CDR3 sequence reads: CASSEAGAGNTIYF. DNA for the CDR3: TGTGCCAGCAGTGAAGCGGGGGCAGGAAACACCATATATTTT.

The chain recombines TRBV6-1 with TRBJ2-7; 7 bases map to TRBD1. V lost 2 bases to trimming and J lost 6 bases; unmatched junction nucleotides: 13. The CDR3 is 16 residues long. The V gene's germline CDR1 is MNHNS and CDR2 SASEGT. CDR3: CASSEPDRRLQSEQYF. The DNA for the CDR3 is TGTGCCAGCAGTGAACCGGACAGGCGGCTTCAAAGCGAGCAGTACTTC.

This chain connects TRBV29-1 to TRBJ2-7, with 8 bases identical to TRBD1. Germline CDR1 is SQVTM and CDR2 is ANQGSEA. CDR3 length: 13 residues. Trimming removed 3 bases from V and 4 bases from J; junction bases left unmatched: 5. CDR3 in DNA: TGCAGCGTTGAGTCAGGGGGCTTGTACGAGCAGTACTTC. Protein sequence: CSVESGGLYEQYF.

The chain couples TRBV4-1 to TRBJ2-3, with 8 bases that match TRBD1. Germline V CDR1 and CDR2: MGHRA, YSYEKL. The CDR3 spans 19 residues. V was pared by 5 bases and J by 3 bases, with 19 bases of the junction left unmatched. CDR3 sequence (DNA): TGCGCCAGCAGCTCAAGGCCCCCCGACAGGGGTGTCTGGACAGATACGCAGTATTTT. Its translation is CASSSRPPDRGVWTDTQYF.

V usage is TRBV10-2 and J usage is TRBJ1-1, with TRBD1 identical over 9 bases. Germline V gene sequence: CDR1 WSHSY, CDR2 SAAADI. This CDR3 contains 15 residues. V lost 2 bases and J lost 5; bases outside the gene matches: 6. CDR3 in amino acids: CASSEPDRGRTEAFF. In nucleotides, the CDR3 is TGCGCCAGCAGTGAGCCGGACAGGGGTAGGACTGAAGCTTTCTTT.